One and the same sample provided the 9 T cell receptor beta chains below, sequenced in a study of T cell repertoires in cytomegalovirus infection. One entry per CDR3 protein, called by TCRdb with MiXCR from the reads. The sample consists of about 570,000 distinct CDR3 sequences, approximately 40% of them appearing once. These receptors' targets are unknown. The sequences come from cultured PBMCs, collected from culture after CMV antigen stimulation. The receptors here all came from a human donor in good health (CMV status not recorded). Some clones in this sample may be carry-over from other donors' samples.

The chain combines TRBV7-6 with TRBJ2-7, with D possibly TRBD2 on 6 matching bases. Between the trimmed V and J ends, which lost 2 bases and 2 bases, there was a span of 13 bases. Germline V CDR1 and CDR2: SGHVS, FNYEAQ. This CDR3 is built from 15 residues. Here the CDR3 DNA reads TGTGCCAGCAGCTTAAAGAGCGGGCCGACCTACGAGCAGTACTTC. This codes for CASSLKSGPTYEQYF.

The V and J genes are TRBV7-6 and TRBJ2-7; TRBD2 might be the D (5 bases). The CDR3 totals 14 residues. V shed 9 bases and J shed 0 bases, with 15 bases lying between them. Looked up from germline, CDR1 is SGHVS and CDR2 is FNYEAQ. DNA for the CDR3: TGTGCCAGTGCCCGGACGGGGAGCTCCTACGAGCAGTACTTC. The encoded protein is CASARTGSSYEQYF.

In this sample, this clonotype turned up many times. V and J are TRBV7-2 and TRBJ2-7; 9 nucleotides match TRBD2. V shed 5 bases and J 2 bases; nucleotides not matched to a gene: 7. This CDR3 is 15 amino acids long. CDR1 and CDR2 (germline): SGHTA, FQGNSA. The CDR3 here is CASSEASGRTYEQYF. DNA of the CDR3: TGTGCCAGCAGCGAGGCCAGCGGGAGGACCTACGAGCAGTACTTC. Using reference TRBV7-2 and TRBJ2-7 for the parts outside the CDR3, the full variable domain is GAGVSQSPSNKVTEKGKDVELRCDPISGHTALYWYRQSLGQGLEFLIYFQGNSAPDKSGLPSDRFSAERTGGSVSTLTIQRTQQEDSAVYLCASSEASGRTYEQYFGPGTRLTVT.

In this sample, this clonotype turned up a few times. The chain uses TRBV11-2 and TRBJ1-3; D possibly corresponds to TRBD1 (5 bases). V was pared by 5 bases and J by 4 bases, with 15 bases between. The CDR3 contains 15 residues. Germline CDR1 SGHAT, CDR2 FQNNGV. The CDR3 loop reads CASSRAGSWGNTIYF. CDR3 nucleotide sequence: TGTGCCAGCAGCCGTGCAGGGTCATGGGGAAACACCATATATTTT.

This rearrangement joins TRBV20-1 to TRBJ1-5, with D perhaps TRBD1 (5 bases). Between the trimmed V and J ends, which lost 3 bases and 2 bases, there was a span of 5 bases. The germline gives CDR1 DFQATT, CDR2 SNEGSKA (reference sequence). The CDR3 loop spans 12 amino acids. CDR3 residues: CSARGRNQPQHF. In DNA form, the CDR3 reads TGCAGTGCTAGGGGGCGCAATCAGCCCCAGCATTTT.

V and J are TRBV12-3 or TRBV12-4 and TRBJ1-3, with D possibly TRBD1 on 5 matching bases. The CDR3 runs to 15 residues. The V and J ends lost 7 bases and 0 bases respectively, with 13 bases between them. CDR3 region: CASTSRGGSGNTIYF. The CDR3 nucleotides read TGTGCCAGCACCTCCCGCGGGGGCTCTGGAAACACCATATATTTT.

The V call is TRBV5-4, the J call TRBJ2-3; 9 nucleotides match TRBD2. This CDR3 has 16 amino acids. J was trimmed by 2 bases and V by 0 bases; bases with no gene match: 4. Germline V lookup: CDR1 SGHNT, CDR2 YYREEE (reference sequence). The CDR3 bases are TGTGCCAGCAGCTTGGCGAGCGGGAGGCCCACAGATACGCAGTATTTT. Its translation is CASSLASGRPTDTQYF.

This chain links TRBV11-2 with TRBJ2-5; 8 nucleotides line up with TRBD2. Germline V gene sequence: CDR1 SGHAT, CDR2 FQNNGV. The length of the CDR3 is 17 residues. V was clipped by 5 bases and J by 4 bases; unmatched bases: 15. Here the CDR3 reads CASSPRPGTSIPETQYF. CDR3 DNA sequence: TGTGCCAGCAGCCCCCGCCCCGGGACTAGTATCCCAGAGACCCAGTACTTC.

The table lists this clonotype with many counts. The CDR3: CASSSLSSWELNTEAFF. DNA for the CDR3: TGTGCCAGCAGCTCTTTATCTTCATGGGAGTTGAACACTGAAGCTTTCTTT. This chain uses TRBV7-2 with TRBJ1-1; D uncertain. The CDR3 is made up of 17 amino acids. V lost 4 bases and J 0 bases, leaving 18 bases between the germline ends. CDR1 SGHTA and CDR2 FQGNSA come from the germline V gene.